One sample yielded the 26 T cell receptor beta chains listed below, sequenced in a study of response to subunit inactivated influenza vaccine. TCRdb reanalysed the RT-PCR reads using MiXCR and keeps one entry per CDR3 protein. The sample contains 500,000 to 650,000 distinct CDR3 sequences, roughly 8.2% of which appear only once. The sequenced sample was PBMCs from blood, obtained less than 30 months after vaccination. The receptors derive from a man in his fifties or sixties who received an inactivated influenza vaccine.

The chain joins TRBV4-1 to TRBJ1-1; 9 positions agree with TRBD1. With 8 bases clipped from V and 4 bases from J, the junction kept 5 bases outside the gene matches. Germline V gene data show CDR1 as MGHRA and CDR2 as YSYEKL. The CDR3 loop spans 13 amino acids. The CDR3 protein is CASLGTGSTEAFF. The DNA of the CDR3 is TGCGCCAGCTTGGGGACAGGGAGCACTGAAGCTTTCTTT.

This clonotype was seen a few times. V gene TRBV20-1 combines with J gene TRBJ1-5; no reliable D call. Germline V lookup: CDR1 DFQATT, CDR2 SNEGSKA (reference sequence). V was cut by 3 bases and J by 6 bases, with 15 bases left in between. This CDR3 is built from 14 residues. The CDR3 loop is CSASRYYSAQPQHF. The CDR3 nucleotides are TGCAGTGCTAGTAGGTATTACTCCGCTCAGCCCCAGCATTTT.

This clonotype was counted a few times. The V call is TRBV19, the J call TRBJ2-1; no firm D call. V shed 3 bases and J shed 7 bases, with 4 bases lying between them. The CDR3 is 11 residues long. Germline V gene data show CDR1 as LNHDA and CDR2 as SQIVND (reference sequence). The CDR3 spells CASSIRNEQFF. The CDR3 nucleotides are TGTGCCAGTAGTATCAGGAATGAGCAGTTCTTC.

There are a few counts of this clonotype. The gene calls are TRBV5-1 and TRBJ2-1; 9 bases are shared with TRBD1. The CDR3 is made up of 16 amino acids. Germline values: CDR1 SGHRS, CDR2 YFSETQ. V shed 4 bases, J shed 0 bases, and the junction held 5 bases outside the gene matches. Here the CDR3 DNA reads TGCGCCAGCAGCAGGGACAGGGCGAGCTCCTACAATGAGCAGTTCTTC. Its translation: CASSRDRASSYNEQFF.

The rearrangement links TRBV11-2 to TRBJ1-2; D is unresolved. This CDR3 region has 13 residues. Trimming removed 4 bases from V and 6 bases from J, with 12 bases in between. CDR1 and CDR2 from the germline V gene are SGHAT and FQNNGV. The CDR3 loop is CASSSVHGNGYTF. The CDR3 DNA follows: TGTGCCAGCAGCTCAGTGCACGGGAATGGCTACACCTTC.

This clonotype was seen many times. This chain uses TRBV5-1 with TRBJ1-3; D is undetermined. V shed 4 bases and J shed 2 bases, with 10 bases lying between them. From germline, CDR1 is SGHRS and CDR2 YFSETQ. The CDR3 contains 14 residues. The CDR3 DNA reads TGCGCCAGCAGCCAAGGGATAACTGGAAACACCATATATTTT. Translation gives CASSQGITGNTIYF.

The rearrangement uses TRBV20-1 and TRBJ2-3; TRBD2 matches at 8 bases. Trimming took 3 bases from V and 2 from J; bases not matched to a gene: 7. From germline, CDR1 is DFQATT and CDR2 SNEGSKA (reference sequence). The length of the CDR3 is 15 residues. The CDR3 sequence: CSASGRGALTDTQYF. CDR3 coding DNA: TGCAGTGCTAGTGGGCGGGGGGCCCTCACAGATACGCAGTATTTT.

This clonotype was counted a few times. V and J are TRBV23-1 and TRBJ1-2, with D possibly being TRBD1 (5 bases). TRBV23-1 is designated an ORF whose function remains uncertain. V lost 11 bases and J 4 bases, leaving 14 bases between the germline ends. The length of the CDR3 is 12 residues. The DNA for the CDR3 is TGCGCCGGCACCCGCGGGGGCTATGGCTACACCTTC. Residues: CAGTRGGYGYTF.

This clonotype was detected only a few times. The rearrangement joins TRBV7-2 to TRBJ2-7; the match to TRBD1 covers 9 bases. This CDR3 is 14 amino acids long. Looked up from germline, CDR1 is SGHTA and CDR2 is FQGNSA. V shed 5 bases, J shed 4 bases, and the junction held 6 bases outside the gene matches. CDR3 DNA sequence: TGTGCCAGCAGCACGGACAGGGGTCCTTACGAGCAGTACTTC. Amino acid sequence: CASSTDRGPYEQYF.

Ten or more counts support this clonotype. The chain recombines TRBV4-2 with TRBJ2-7; tentative D call: TRBD2 (6 bases). The CDR3 runs to 15 residues. Germline-derived CDR1 and CDR2 are LGHNA and YNFKEQ. Trimming cost V 0 bases and J 1 base, with 10 bases left between them. The CDR3: CASSQDAGGSYEQYF. The CDR3 region has the DNA TGTGCCAGCAGCCAAGACGCCGGGGGTTCCTACGAGCAGTACTTC.

A few counts support this clonotype. The chain combines TRBV12-3 or TRBV12-4 with TRBJ2-1, with a weak D call TRBD2 (5 bases). This CDR3 contains 14 residues. The V end lost 2 bases, the J end lost 8 bases, and 13 bases lay between the germline ends. DNA for the CDR3: TGTGCCAGCAGTTTATCGTCCTTCGGGGATGAGCAGTTCTTC. Translated, it gives CASSLSSFGDEQFF.

V gene TRBV28 combines with J gene TRBJ2-7; the D is unclear. The CDR3 has 13 residues. Germline V CDR1 and CDR2: MDHEN, SYDVKM. V lost 7 bases to trimming and J lost 3 bases, with 13 bases between them. The CDR3 DNA reads TGTGCCAGCACCCCCGGCTCCTTCTACGAGCAGTACTTC. Its translation: CASTPGSFYEQYF.

The sample holds a few counts of this clonotype. This CDR3 is missing its conserved last phenylalanine or tryptophan, likely due to a read error. The genes are TRBV28 and TRBJ2-3; maybe TRBD1 (5 bases). From germline, CDR1 is MDHEN and CDR2 SYDVKM. The CDR3 totals 16 residues. V gave up 6 bases and J gave up 2 bases, with 18 bases separating them. CDR3 in amino acids: CASRMGPGWNTDTQYS. Written as DNA, the CDR3 is TGTGCCAGCAGAATGGGGCCAGGGTGGAACACAGATACGCAGTATTCT.

The gene calls are TRBV20-1 and TRBJ2-7; the D gene is possibly TRBD1 (6 bases). The CDR3 extends over 12 amino acids. Per germline, CDR1 DFQATT and CDR2 SNEGSKA (reference sequence). V was cut by 7 bases and J by 0 bases, with 10 bases left in between. In DNA, the CDR3 is TGCAGTGTTGACAGGAGCTCCTACGAGCAGTACTTC. Protein sequence: CSVDRSSYEQYF.

This chain links TRBV7-2 with TRBJ2-7; D may correspond to TRBD1 or TRBD2 (5 bases each). V dropped 5 bases and J dropped 1 base, with 18 bases sitting between them. The CDR3 spans 16 residues. The germline V gene has CDR1 SGHTA and CDR2 FQGNSA. The CDR3 coding sequence is TGTGCCAGCAGCCACCGCGAGGGGTTTAGTTCCTACGAGCAGTACTTC. It specifies CASSHREGFSSYEQYF.

The table lists this clonotype with a few counts. V gene TRBV20-1 combines with J gene TRBJ2-5; 12 positions agree with TRBD2. The CDR3 is 15 residues long. The J segment lost 1 base and the V segment lost 4 bases, leaving 4 bases of the junction unmatched. CDR1 and CDR2 from the germline V gene are DFQATT and SNEGSKA (reference sequence). The DNA for the CDR3 is TGCAGTGCTACCCTAGCGGGAGGGTCCCAAGAGACCCAGTACTTC. Protein: CSATLAGGSQETQYF.

This clonotype was seen a handful of times. The V and J genes are TRBV20-1 and TRBJ2-2; D gene ambiguous. This CDR3 is 14 amino acids long. Germline V gives CDR1 DFQATT, CDR2 SNEGSKA (reference sequence). The ends were cut back, 2 bases at V and 6 bases at J, with 13 bases in the middle. This CDR3 is CSARSGRVAGELFF. CDR3 nucleotide sequence: TGCAGTGCTAGATCCGGAAGAGTCGCCGGGGAGCTGTTTTTT.

The genes are TRBV28 and TRBJ1-5; unclear D gene. This CDR3 is 14 amino acids long. CDR1 MDHEN and CDR2 SYDVKM come from the germline V gene. V was trimmed by 2 bases and J by 7 bases, leaving 12 bases between them. CDR3 nucleotides: TGTGCCAGCAGTTTAAAAAGTGTTTTGCAGCCCCAGCATTTT. As protein: CASSLKSVLQPQHF.

The genes are TRBV29-1 and TRBJ2-1, with 9 bases that match TRBD1. The V gene end was trimmed by 6 bases and the J gene end by 6 bases; junction bases not matched to a gene: 12. The germline V gene encodes CDR1 SQVTM and CDR2 ANQGSEA. The CDR3 is made up of 15 amino acids. The DNA for the CDR3 is TGCAGCGTCTCCTCGGGACAGGGAAGAGCCAATGAGCAGTTCTTC. This sequence encodes CSVSSGQGRANEQFF.

In its sample, this clonotype was seen many times. The chain uses TRBV12-3 or TRBV12-4 and TRBJ2-7, with 7 bases that match TRBD2. V shed 3 bases and J 0 bases; nucleotides not matched to a gene: 5. The CDR3 covers 15 residues. The CDR3 coding sequence is TGTGCCAGCAGTTTGGGGGGGGTGGTCTCCTACGAGCAGTACTTC. Amino acids: CASSLGGVVSYEQYF.

This clonotype was detected many times. This sequence joins TRBV20-1 and TRBJ2-3, with TRBD2 matching over 12 bases. Germline V gene lookup returns CDR1 DFQATT and CDR2 SNEGSKA (reference sequence). This CDR3 spans 15 amino acids. Losses at the gene ends were 6 bases for V and 5 bases for J; bases not matched to a gene: 9. CDR3 nucleotide sequence: TGCAGTGCCCCTCCTAGCGGGGGGGTGGGAGATACGCAGTATTTT. Translation: CSAPPSGGVGDTQYF.

V is TRBV20-1 and J is TRBJ2-7; 8 bases align to TRBD2. V gave up 3 bases and J gave up 6 bases; unmatched junction bases: 22. Germline V gene sequence: CDR1 DFQATT, CDR2 SNEGSKA (reference sequence). This CDR3 has 18 amino acids. The DNA for the CDR3 is TGCAGTGCTAGTTTTGGGCTAGCGGGCGCTCATGTTTCTTCCGAGCAGTACTTC. It yields the protein CSASFGLAGAHVSSEQYF.

The chain links TRBV6-5 to TRBJ2-7, with 8 nucleotides matching TRBD1. Germline trimming cut 5 bases from V and 9 bases from J; bases unmatched to any gene: 3. Germline V gene data show CDR1 as MNHEY and CDR2 as SVGAGI. This CDR3 has 11 residues. CDR3 DNA sequence: TGTGCCAGCAGTCGACAGGGGCGGCAGTACTTC. Translating gives CASSRQGRQYF.

The rearrangement joins TRBV15 to TRBJ1-3; 9 bases map to TRBD1. With 5 bases clipped from V and 1 base from J, the junction kept 3 bases outside the gene matches. The CDR3 length is 15 residues. Germline V gene sequence: CDR1 LNHNV, CDR2 YYDKDF (reference sequence). The CDR3: CATSQGTGSGNTIYF. DNA of the CDR3: TGTGCCACCAGCCAAGGGACAGGGTCTGGAAACACCATATATTTT.

This clonotype was seen many times. The V and J genes are TRBV6-5 and TRBJ1-3; D gene unclear. CDR1 and CDR2 (germline): MNHEY, SVGAGI. CDR3 length: 16 amino acids. Between the trimmed V and J ends, which lost 0 bases and 3 bases, there was a span of 12 bases. The CDR3 loop is CASSYSWRGYGNTIYF. The CDR3 DNA is TGTGCCAGCAGTTACTCATGGCGCGGATATGGAAACACCATATATTTT.

The rearrangement links TRBV12-3 or TRBV12-4 to TRBJ2-2, with D possibly matching TRBD1 (6 bases). Trimming took 6 bases from V and 6 from J, leaving 20 bases between them. The CDR3 has 16 amino acids. The CDR3 nucleotides read TGTGCCAGCAGACTCATGGGGACACGCAACCCCGGGGAGCTGTTTTTT. Its protein is CASRLMGTRNPGELFF.